The 22 T cell receptor beta chains below all came from one sample that was sequenced in a study of CD8 T cells in ankylosing spondylitis. TCRdb itself ran the 5' RACE reads through MiXCR, one entry per CDR3 protein. The sample shows about 200,000 distinct CDR3 sequences, around 13% of them seen only once. The source material was blood, either unsorted or a sorted T cell fraction (not recorded which). The receptors were gathered from a male donor with ankylosing spondylitis or in good health (not recorded which).

A few counts support this clonotype. V usage is TRBV2 and J usage is TRBJ2-2, with a weak D call TRBD2 (6 bases). Germline V lookup: CDR1 SNHLY, CDR2 FYNNEI. This CDR3 is built from 17 residues. V dropped 5 bases and J dropped 1 base, with 17 bases sitting between them. The CDR3 protein is CASSRRGAGLNTGELFF. The DNA of the CDR3 is TGTGCCAGCAGTCGTCGCGGGGCGGGCCTGAACACCGGGGAGCTGTTTTTT.

The chain is built from TRBV11-2 and TRBJ2-1; 10 positions agree with TRBD1. The CDR3 has 19 residues. J gave up 8 bases and V 2 bases, and 18 bases lay outside the gene matches. The germline V gene encodes CDR1 SGHAT and CDR2 FQNNGV. The CDR3 loop is CASSLFSQFLKGQGDEQFF. Written as DNA, the CDR3 is TGTGCCAGCAGCTTATTCTCTCAATTCCTCAAAGGACAGGGGGATGAGCAGTTCTTC.

Only a few counts were recorded for this clonotype. The chain recombines TRBV19 with TRBJ1-2, with D uncertain. With 3 bases removed from V and 4 bases from J, the gap between germline ends came to 12 bases. Per germline, CDR1 LNHDA and CDR2 SQIVND (reference sequence). The CDR3 consists of 14 residues. This CDR3 is CASSIGRNGYGYTF. CDR3 DNA sequence: TGTGCCAGTAGTATTGGAAGGAACGGCTATGGCTACACCTTC. Full variable domain (missing parts from reference TRBV19 and TRBJ1-2): DGGITQSPKYLFRKEGQNVTLSCEQNLNHDAMYWYRQDPGQGLRLIYYSQIVNDFQKGDIAEGYSVSREKKESFPLTVTSAQKNPTAFYLCASSIGRNGYGYTFGSGTRLTVV.

This clonotype has more than one count but fewer than ten. The chain carries TRBV5-1 and TRBJ2-2; D unclear. Trimming cost V 4 bases and J 4 bases, with 8 bases left between them. Germline assignment: CDR1 SGHRS and CDR2 YFSETQ. CDR3 length equals 13 residues. CDR3 protein: CASSPFGTGELFF. CDR3 DNA: TGCGCCAGCAGCCCTTTCGGCACCGGGGAGCTGTTTTTT. Full variable domain (remainder filled in from reference TRBV5-1 and TRBJ2-2): KAGVTQTPRYLIKTRGQQVTLSCSPISGHRSVSWYQQTPGQGLQFLFEYFSETQRNKGNFPGRFSGRQFSNSRSEMNVSTLELGDSALYLCASSPFGTGELFFGEGSRLTVL.

This clonotype appeared a few times. This rearrangement joins TRBV27 to TRBJ1-5; the match to TRBD1 covers 8 bases. With 5 bases clipped from V and 5 bases from J, the junction kept 5 bases outside the gene matches. The CDR3 is 14 amino acids. CDR1 is MNHEY and CDR2 is SMNVEV in the germline V gene (reference sequence). The CDR3 DNA reads as TGTGCCAGCAGTCCCAGGACAGGGTATCAGCCCCAGCATTTT. This codes for CASSPRTGYQPQHF.

This sequence joins TRBV20-1 and TRBJ2-1; a possible D gene is TRBD2 (5 bases). The CDR3 runs to 14 residues. The V gene's germline CDR1 is DFQATT and CDR2 SNEGSKA (reference sequence). Trimming pared 3 bases from V and 5 bases from J, leaving 14 bases between. As DNA, the CDR3 is TGCAGTGCTAGTATCGGCGGGCGAGACAATGAGCAGTTCTTC. It specifies CSASIGGRDNEQFF.

This clonotype was recorded a few times. The chain uses TRBV20-1 and TRBJ2-7; D may be TRBD1 (6 bases). V was trimmed by 1 base and J by 6 bases, leaving 22 bases between them. The V gene's germline CDR1 is DFQATT and CDR2 SNEGSKA (reference sequence). The CDR3 spans 16 residues. CDR3 sequence reads: CSARVGRGSSYGEQYF. The CDR3 bases are TGCAGTGCTAGAGTGGGCAGGGGCAGCTCCTATGGCGAGCAGTACTTC.

This clonotype was found a few times. The chain joins TRBV7-9 to TRBJ2-7, with TRBD1 matching over 9 bases. Germline values: CDR1 SEHNR, CDR2 FQNEAQ (reference sequence). The CDR3 has 15 amino acids. J was trimmed by 4 bases and V by 1 base; bases with no gene match: 5. CDR3 sequence reads: CASSLGDRALYEQYF. DNA of the CDR3: TGTGCCAGCAGCTTAGGGGACAGGGCTTTGTACGAGCAGTACTTC.

This clonotype was counted only a few times. The chain recombines TRBV30 with TRBJ2-1; 9 nucleotides align to TRBD2. Germline V lookup: CDR1 GTSNPN, CDR2 SVGIG (reference sequence). CDR3 size: 15 residues. Trimming removed 0 bases from V and 8 bases from J; junction bases left unmatched: 8. The chain's CDR3 is CAWSVGLAGRDEQFF. The CDR3 region has the DNA TGTGCCTGGAGTGTTGGGCTAGCGGGAAGGGATGAGCAGTTCTTC.

The chain joins TRBV29-1 to TRBJ2-1; 11 bases line up with TRBD2. The germline gives CDR1 SQVTM, CDR2 ANQGSEA. The CDR3 length is 17 residues. V was pared by 6 bases and J by 7 bases, with 17 bases of the junction left unmatched. The CDR3 DNA reads TGCAGCGTATGGTCCCCGCCTAGCGGGGGGCTACGGAATGAGCAGTTCTTC. It codes for CSVWSPPSGGLRNEQFF.

Only a few counts were recorded for this clonotype. V is TRBV16 and J is TRBJ2-5; possibly TRBD2 for D (5 bases). V shed 1 base and J shed 6 bases, with 15 bases lying between them. CDR3 length equals 15 residues. CDR1 is KGHSY, CDR2 FQNENV, per germline. The CDR3, as DNA: TGTGCCAGCAGCCAATATCGGAGCGGCGGGCAGACCCAGTACTTC. Translation: CASSQYRSGGQTQYF. Supplemented by reference TRBV16 and TRBJ2-5, the full variable domain reads GEEVAQTPKHLVRGEGQKAKLYCAPIKGHSYVFWYQQVLKNEFKFLISFQNENVFDETGMPKERFSAKCLPNSPCSLEIQATKLEDSAVYFCASSQYRSGGQTQYFGPGTRLLVL.

The chain recombines TRBV27 with TRBJ2-1, with TRBD2 matching over 10 bases. The CDR3 extends over 15 amino acids. The germline V gene has CDR1 MNHEY and CDR2 SMNVEV (reference sequence). J lost 0 bases, V lost 8 bases, and 4 bases had no gene match. The CDR3 protein is CASGPSGSSYNEQFF. Here the CDR3 DNA reads TGTGCCAGCGGCCCTAGCGGGAGCTCCTACAATGAGCAGTTCTTC.

This sequence joins TRBV10-3 and TRBJ2-1; 7 bases line up with TRBD1. The CDR3 consists of 13 residues. CDR1 and CDR2 (germline): ENHRY, SYGVKD. Trimming took 4 bases from V and 4 from J; bases not matched to a gene: 1. CDR3 loop: CAISGDSYNEQFF. CDR3 bases: TGTGCCATCAGTGGGGACAGTTACAATGAGCAGTTCTTC.

CDR3 bases: TGCAGTGCGCGGGACAGCTTTGCCTACGAGCAGTACTTC. Its protein is CSARDSFAYEQYF. The chain joins TRBV20-1 to TRBJ2-7, with D tentatively TRBD1 (7 bases). Germline V lookup: CDR1 DFQATT, CDR2 SNEGSKA (reference sequence). The CDR3 consists of 13 residues. V dropped 6 bases and J dropped 2 bases, with 14 bases sitting between them.

The table lists this clonotype with a few counts. The rearrangement uses TRBV5-6 and TRBJ2-5; 8 nucleotides line up with TRBD1. This CDR3 contains 16 residues. The germline V gene has CDR1 SGHDT and CDR2 YYEEEE. J was trimmed by 5 bases and V by 7 bases; bases with no gene match: 16. CDR3 sequence reads: CASATEAGGIRETQYF. The CDR3 region has the DNA TGTGCCAGCGCCACCGAGGCAGGGGGCATAAGGGAGACCCAGTACTTC.

The sample holds a few counts of this clonotype. The chain uses TRBV12-3 or TRBV12-4 and TRBJ1-1; possible D gene TRBD1, 5 bases. Trimming removed 2 bases from V and 3 bases from J, with 10 bases in between. The CDR3 runs to 14 residues. The DNA for the CDR3 is TGTGCCAGCAGTTTAAGGGGATGGGACACTGAAGCTTTCTTT. Protein: CASSLRGWDTEAFF.

This clonotype was counted between two and nine times. CDR3 nucleotide sequence: TGTGCCAGCAGCCCCCGGGACAGGGTAGAGACCCAGTACTTC. It translates to CASSPRDRVETQYF. V gene TRBV7-9 combines with J gene TRBJ2-5, with 9 positions matching TRBD1. CDR1 is SEHNR and CDR2 is FQNEAQ in the germline V gene (reference sequence). There are 14 residues in the CDR3. The V segment lost 5 bases and the J segment 4 bases; nucleotides outside the gene matches: 5.

Concerning this clonotype itself: A much larger clone differs from this one at a single base, so this may be a read error. This chain connects TRBV6-1 to TRBJ2-2; D is ambiguous. This CDR3 contains 13 residues. Germline CDR1 is MNHNS and CDR2 is SASEGT. CDR3 bases: TGTGCCAGCAGCCCAACGAAAACCGGGGAGCTGTTTTTT. As protein: CASSPTKTGELFF.

This chain joins TRBV7-9 and TRBJ2-5; D uncertain. V lost 2 bases and J lost 4, with 5 bases in between. Germline-derived CDR1 and CDR2 are SEHNR and FQNEAQ (reference sequence). The CDR3 extends over 12 amino acids. In DNA, the CDR3 is TGTGCCAGCAGCTTAATAGGAGAGACCCAGTACTTC. This codes for CASSLIGETQYF.

This rearrangement joins TRBV4-1 to TRBJ2-5; D not certain. With 1 base removed from V and 1 base from J, the gap between germline ends came to 7 bases. The germline gives CDR1 MGHRA, CDR2 YSYEKL. The CDR3 consists of 14 residues. Written as DNA, the CDR3 is TGCGCCAGCAGCCAAGCCCACGGCCAAGAGACCCAGTACTTC. Translating gives CASSQAHGQETQYF.

This clonotype came up a few times. V usage is TRBV25-1 and J usage is TRBJ2-2; no firm D call. CDR1 MGHDK and CDR2 SYGVNS come from the germline V gene. V gave up 3 bases and J gave up 3 bases, with 14 bases separating them. The CDR3 consists of 16 residues. Here the CDR3 DNA reads TGTGCCAGCAGTGAGATCGGAAAGTCGGACACCGGGGAGCTGTTTTTT. Translated, it gives CASSEIGKSDTGELFF.

The V gene is TRBV30, the J gene TRBJ2-7; D is possibly TRBD2 (6 bases). The V end was cut by 0 bases, the J end by 3 bases, with 12 bases between. The CDR3 is 14 residues long. CDR1 is GTSNPN, CDR2 SVGIG, per germline (reference sequence). CDR3 in DNA: TGTGCCTGGAGTGTTTCAGGGACTCTCTACGAGCAGTACTTC. Protein: CAWSVSGTLYEQYF.